This passage covers 22 T cell receptor beta chains from one sample sequenced in a study of T-cell reconstitution after alpha-beta-depleted transplantation in children. Unique molecular identifiers were incorporated into the prepared TCRbeta library. Each CDR3 protein is one row after TCRdb ran MiXCR on the PCR reads. The sample contains about 300,000 distinct CDR3 sequences, about 9.4% of which appear only once. Material: PBMCs, obtained before TCRalphabeta/CD19-depleted stem cell transplant. Receptors were obtained from a boy under three years old with acute myeloid leukemia, due to receive a stem cell transplant.

The chain couples TRBV4-3 to TRBJ1-6, with D perhaps matching TRBD1 (5 bases). The length of the CDR3 is 13 residues. Trimming took off 4 bases at V and 10 bases at J, with 11 bases between the two ends. Germline V lookup: CDR1 LGHNA, CDR2 YSLEER. CDR3 protein: CASSLIGGSPLHF. The CDR3 DNA follows: TGCGCCAGCAGCCTTATCGGGGGGTCACCCCTCCACTTT.

This clonotype was seen many times. Here the CDR3 DNA reads TGTGCCAGCAGCGCTAGGGCTACCCAAGGGTTCCAAGAGACCCAGTACTTC. Residues: CASSARATQGFQETQYF. The V and J genes are TRBV9 and TRBJ2-5; D call uncertain. CDR3 length: 17 residues. V was pared by 3 bases and J by 1 base, with 19 bases between. Per germline, CDR1 SGDLS and CDR2 YYNGEE.

This clonotype was picked up many times. J is TRBJ2-3 and V is TRBV4-3; 7 nucleotides line up with TRBD2. CDR3 size: 18 residues. With 4 bases clipped from V and 0 bases from J, the junction kept 13 bases outside the gene matches. The germline V gene encodes CDR1 LGHNA and CDR2 YSLEER. Written as DNA, the CDR3 is TGCGCCAGCAGCCCCGTCGGAACGGGAGGAGCTAGCACAGATACGCAGTATTTT. Protein product: CASSPVGTGGASTDTQYF.

In this sample, this clonotype turned up many times. This chain uses TRBV5-1 with TRBJ2-7; TRBD1 matches 7 bases. Germline V gives CDR1 SGHRS, CDR2 YFSETQ. V was clipped by 0 bases and J by 6 bases; unmatched bases: 6. The CDR3 sequence is 14 residues long. The CDR3 reads CASSLAGTVAEQYF. The CDR3 nucleotides read TGCGCCAGCAGCTTGGCGGGGACAGTAGCCGAGCAGTACTTC.

There are many counts of this clonotype. V and J are TRBV13 and TRBJ2-2; D gene uncertain. CDR3 length equals 14 residues. V was clipped by 5 bases and J by 2 bases, with 9 bases between them. Germline V gene lookup returns CDR1 PRHDT and CDR2 FYEKMQ (reference sequence). This CDR3 is CASSPPGNTGELFF. CDR3 bases: TGTGCCAGCAGCCCGCCCGGAAACACCGGGGAGCTGTTTTTT.

This clonotype was counted only a few times. V and J are TRBV19 and TRBJ2-1; a possible D gene is TRBD1 (5 bases). The CDR3 has 13 amino acids. The V and J ends lost 3 bases and 6 bases respectively, with 9 bases between them. Germline V lookup: CDR1 LNHDA, CDR2 SQIVND (reference sequence). This CDR3 is CASSIQQGNEQFF. In nucleotides, the CDR3 is TGTGCCAGTAGTATCCAGCAGGGCAATGAGCAGTTCTTC.

V and J are TRBV18 and TRBJ2-3; D gene ambiguous. CDR3 length equals 16 residues. The germline V and J ends were trimmed by 1 base and 3 bases, with 14 bases remaining between them. Germline V gene data show CDR1 as KGHSH and CDR2 as LQKENI. CDR3 DNA sequence: TGTGCCAGCTCACCACGGTCAAGGCCGGTAACAGATACGCAGTATTTT. Translating gives CASSPRSRPVTDTQYF. Full variable domain (outside the CDR3, taken from reference TRBV18 and TRBJ2-3): NAGVMQNPRHLVRRRGQEARLRCSPMKGHSHVYWYRQLPEEGLKFMVYLQKENIIDESGMPKERFSAEFPKEGPSILRIQQVVRGDSAAYFCASSPRSRPVTDTQYFGPGTRLTVL.

This clonotype was detected many times. The V call is TRBV7-9, the J call TRBJ2-5; 8 nucleotides agree with TRBD1. Germline CDR1 and CDR2: SEHNR and FQNEAQ (reference sequence). The CDR3 is 15 residues long. With 5 bases clipped from V and 3 bases from J, the junction kept 8 bases outside the gene matches. CDR3 residues: CASSNPGTGKETQYF. The CDR3 DNA is TGTGCCAGCAGCAATCCCGGGACAGGAAAAGAGACCCAGTACTTC.

CDR3 coding DNA: TGTGCCAGCAGTCCCCGCAGGCCCTACAATGAGCAGTTCTTC. This translates into CASSPRRPYNEQFF. The genes are TRBV6-1 and TRBJ2-1; the D is unclear. The germline V gene encodes CDR1 MNHNS and CDR2 SASEGT. This CDR3 is built from 14 residues. V was pared by 5 bases and J by 2 bases, with 10 bases between.

This clonotype was detected many times. CDR3 sequence (DNA): TGTGCCAGCAGCCCGAGGGGAGGACTAGCCACAGATACGCAGTATTTT. It yields the protein CASSPRGGLATDTQYF. The chain couples TRBV27 to TRBJ2-3; 8 nucleotides align to TRBD2. CDR3 length equals 16 residues. CDR1 MNHEY and CDR2 SMNVEV come from the germline V gene (reference sequence). V lost 6 bases to trimming and J lost 2 bases; unmatched junction nucleotides: 10.

This clonotype was observed many times. This chain uses TRBV5-1 with TRBJ2-2; 8 bases align to TRBD2. The ends lost 4 bases at V and 7 bases at J; junction bases unmatched: 12. CDR1 SGHRS and CDR2 YFSETQ come from the germline V gene. There are 16 residues in the CDR3. The CDR3 is CASSRSGRDGVGELFF. The CDR3, as DNA: TGCGCCAGCAGCAGGAGCGGGAGAGATGGAGTCGGGGAGCTGTTTTTT.

This clonotype was counted at least ten times. The genes are TRBV7-6 and TRBJ2-3; no clear D. The CDR3 contains 11 residues. Trimming stripped 2 bases from V and 10 bases from J, with 7 bases between. Germline V CDR1 and CDR2: SGHVS, FNYEAQ. CDR3 coding DNA: TGTGCCAGCAGCTTAAAAGAGGCGCAGTATTTT. Its translation: CASSLKEAQYF.

This clonotype occurred many times. The rearrangement links TRBV20-1 to TRBJ2-2, with TRBD1 identical over 7 bases. Trimming took 1 base from V and 7 from J; bases not matched to a gene: 6. CDR3 size: 14 residues. CDR1 DFQATT and CDR2 SNEGSKA come from the germline V gene (reference sequence). CDR3 protein: CSARVSGGDGELFF. CDR3 bases: TGCAGTGCTAGAGTTTCAGGGGGAGACGGGGAGCTGTTTTTT.

This clonotype was counted ten times or more. V usage is TRBV27 and J usage is TRBJ1-2, with no clear D. V was shortened by 4 bases and J by 8 bases, with 8 bases between the two germline ends. Germline CDR1 is MNHEY and CDR2 is SMNVEV (reference sequence). The CDR3 covers 11 residues. CDR3 in amino acids: CASSSQGGYTF. The CDR3 region has the DNA TGTGCCAGCAGTTCCCAAGGGGGCTACACCTTC.

This clonotype turned up a few times. The chain employs TRBV20-1 and TRBJ2-1; a possible D gene is TRBD2 (6 bases). The CDR3 runs 12 residues. Trimming took 5 bases from V and 12 from J, leaving 17 bases between them. Germline CDR1 DFQATT, CDR2 SNEGSKA (reference sequence). The chain's CDR3 is CSAQPSSERQFF. The CDR3 DNA reads as TGCAGTGCTCAACCCTCTAGCGAGCGGCAGTTCTTC.

This clonotype was detected many times. The V call is TRBV11-2, the J call TRBJ2-7; 7 nucleotides agree with TRBD2. The V segment lost 8 bases and the J segment 1 base; nucleotides outside the gene matches: 8. CDR1 SGHAT and CDR2 FQNNGV come from the germline V gene. There are 14 residues in the CDR3. CDR3 loop: CASRWASGSYEQYF. The CDR3 DNA follows: TGTGCCAGCCGGTGGGCTAGCGGTTCCTACGAGCAGTACTTC. The variable domain in full, with the rest retrieved from reference TRBV11-2 and TRBJ2-7, is EAGVAQSPRYKIIEKRQSVAFWCNPISGHATLYWYQQILGQGPKLLIQFQNNGVVDDSQLPKDRFSAERLKGVDSTLKIQPAKLEDSAVYLCASRWASGSYEQYFGPGTRLTVT.

This clonotype was detected a few times. The chain links TRBV12-3 or TRBV12-4 to TRBJ1-5; D is ambiguous. CDR3 length: 11 amino acids. The V and J ends lost 1 base and 9 bases respectively, with 4 bases between them. Written as DNA, the CDR3 is TGTGCCAGCAGTTTAGGGAGGCCCCAGCATTTT. Translating it yields CASSLGRPQHF.

In this sample, this clonotype turned up many times. The chain carries TRBV7-6 and TRBJ2-1; TRBD2 is a possible D gene (7 bases). The CDR3 length is 15 residues. The germline gives CDR1 SGHVS, CDR2 FNYEAQ. V lost 3 bases and J lost 4, with 13 bases in between. The CDR3 loop is CASSLGGARYNEQFF. The CDR3 DNA is TGTGCCAGCAGCTTGGGGGGGGCGCGGTACAATGAGCAGTTCTTC.

Many counts were recorded for this clonotype. The V gene is TRBV12-3 or TRBV12-4, the J gene TRBJ2-6; D unresolved. The ends were cut back, 3 bases at V and 2 bases at J, with 17 bases in the middle. The CDR3 loop spans 18 amino acids. The CDR3 sequence is CASSLWAKNGAGANVLTF. Written as DNA, the CDR3 is TGTGCCAGCAGTTTGTGGGCAAAGAATGGGGCTGGGGCCAACGTCCTGACTTTC.

This clonotype has ten or more counts. The V and J genes are TRBV4-2 and TRBJ1-5; the match to TRBD1 covers 9 bases. This CDR3 has 18 residues. Losses at the gene ends were 0 bases for V and 6 bases for J; bases not matched to a gene: 12. Germline V lookup: CDR1 LGHNA, CDR2 YNFKEQ. In DNA, the CDR3 is TGTGCCAGCAGCCAAGATCCAAGCAGCGGGACAGGGATTCAGCCCCAGCATTTT. Translated, it gives CASSQDPSSGTGIQPQHF.

This clonotype was observed many times. The V call is TRBV20-1, the J call TRBJ2-1; D is ambiguous. V was pared by 0 bases and J by 12 bases, with 9 bases between. The CDR3 is made up of 11 amino acids. CDR1 and CDR2 (germline): DFQATT, SNEGSKA (reference sequence). The CDR3 region has the DNA TGCAGTGCTAGAGATTTGAGGAGGCAGTTCTTC. Its protein product is CSARDLRRQFF.

This clonotype was seen repeatedly, ten times or more. The rearrangement links TRBV6-5 to TRBJ1-2; 7 bases align to TRBD1. In germline, CDR1 is MNHEY, CDR2 SVGAGI. The length of the CDR3 is 14 residues. J gave up 4 bases and V 2 bases, and 4 bases lay outside the gene matches. CDR3 coding DNA: TGTGCCAGCAGTTACGGGGACAGTGCCTATGGCTACACCTTC. Its protein product is CASSYGDSAYGYTF.